The sequence of this T cell receptor (beta chain) was determined in a study of CD8+ T cells in alopecia areata. General study points: Possibly as an HLA-related effect, TCR sharing across patients appeared less clear than in mice.

Investigators isolated RNA and reverse transcribed it into cDNA to act as the sequencing template. TCRdb's copy holds only in-frame clones and misses some; the assay was immunoSEQ multiplex PCR. The repertoire includes roughly 150,000 clones, approximately 60% of them detected once, and less than 5% sits in the top ten. As regards this clone: The antigen is undetermined.

J lost 7 bases, V lost 5 bases, and 5 bases had no gene match. The germline V gene has CDR1 SGHRS and CDR2 YFSETQ. This CDR3 has 13 amino acids. The V and J genes are TRBV5-1 and TRBJ2-2, with 7 positions matching TRBD2. The sequenced sample consisted of CD4+ T cells sorted from blood. This receptor was taken from a human donor in good health. The CDR3 DNA reads as TGCGCCAGCAGGGTCGCGGGAGTCGGGGAGCTGTTTTTT. Protein sequence: CASRVAGVGELFF.